The rows below give T cell receptor beta chains drawn from one sample of a study of spatial heterogeneity in lung cancer. Each CDR3 protein gets one entry after TCRdb re-called the 5' RACE reads with MiXCR. Of tens of thousands of distinct CDR3 sequences listed, 12% are singletons. The material sequenced was PBMCs, taken at surgery. These receptors were obtained from a female donor with early-stage non-small cell lung cancer. CDR3s include the opening cysteine and the closing phenylalanine or tryptophan. The D gene is left open where the match is weak. Rows may omit the clone size; those that give it use once, few, many or a size class.

V gene	D gene	CDR3 length	clone size	J gene	CDR3 protein	CDR3 DNA
TRBV11-3	TRBD1	21	many	TRBJ1-1	CASSRLPGTGTLGAVNTEAFF	TGTGCCAGCAGTAGACTTCCCGGGACAGGGACTTTAGGGGCCGTGAACACTGAAGCTTTCTTT
TRBV7-2	NA	14	NA	TRBJ2-7	CASSLVPGSYEQYF	TGTGCCAGCAGCTTAGTCCCCGGCTCCTACGAGCAGTACTTC
TRBV7-2	TRBD1	15	NA	TRBJ2-7	CASSPRGNPSYEQYF	TGTGCCAGCAGCCCCAGGGGGAACCCTTCCTACGAGCAGTACTTC
TRBV20-1	NA	13	few	TRBJ1-2	CSAFGGRNYGYTF	TGCAGTGCTTTCGGGGGCAGAAACTATGGCTACACCTTC
TRBV20-1	NA	11	few	TRBJ2-5	CSARGRRAQYF	TGCAGTGCTAGGGGTCGGAGAGCCCAGTACTTC
TRBV2	NA	15	NA	TRBJ1-2	CASSKGGAAFYGYTF	TGTGCCAGCAGTAAAGGAGGGGCCGCATTCTATGGCTACACCTTC
TRBV20-1	TRBD1	17	many	TRBJ2-1	CSAREPWTGGVGNEQFF	TGCAGTGCTAGAGAACCTTGGACAGGGGGGGTGGGGAATGAGCAGTTCTTC
TRBV28	NA	15	few	TRBJ2-3	CASSLWLASADTQYF	TGTGCCAGCAGTTTATGGTTAGCTAGCGCAGATACGCAGTATTTT
TRBV2	NA	16	NA	TRBJ2-3	CASSFARGEDTDTQYF	TGTGCCAGCTCTTTCGCCAGGGGAGAGGACACAGATACGCAGTATTTT
TRBV4-3	NA	14	few	TRBJ2-7	CASSQVVGGGEQYF	TGCGCCAGCAGCCAAGTCGTCGGGGGCGGCGAGCAGTACTTC
TRBV19	NA	13	NA	TRBJ1-2	CASSIPGRRGYTF	TGTGCCAGTAGTATTCCCGGGCGTCGTGGCTACACCTTC
TRBV5-6	TRBD1	15	many	TRBJ2-1	CASSLRTGAPNEQFF	TGTGCCAGCAGCTTGAGGACAGGGGCCCCTAATGAGCAGTTCTTC
TRBV4-1	NA	15	many	TRBJ2-1	CASSQEFGLFNEQFF	TGCGCCAGCAGCCAAGAATTCGGCCTATTCAATGAGCAGTTCTTC
TRBV3-1	NA	15	few	TRBJ1-1	CASSQDRGIRTEAFF	TGTGCCAGCAGCCAAGACAGAGGCATACGCACTGAAGCTTTCTTT
TRBV5-4	TRBD1	14	NA	TRBJ2-7	CASGRRDRGHEQYF	TGTGCCAGCGGGCGACGGGACAGGGGCCACGAGCAGTACTTC
TRBV28	TRBD1	14	few	TRBJ2-7	CASSTMTGGNEQYF	TGTGCCAGCAGTACGATGACAGGGGGCAACGAGCAGTACTTC
TRBV18	TRBD2	16	few	TRBJ2-1	CASSPALAGGLGEQFF	TGTGCCAGCTCACCGGCTCTAGCGGGGGGGCTAGGTGAGCAGTTCTTC
TRBV19	TRBD2	16	NA	TRBJ2-5	CASSAALAGAGETQYF	TGTGCCAGTAGTGCCGCCCTAGCGGGGGCCGGGGAGACCCAGTACTTC
TRBV28	TRBD1	18	few	TRBJ1-2	CASSSGGVEALNNGGYTF	TGTGCCAGCAGTTCAGGGGGGGTGGAGGCCCTGAATAATGGGGGCTACACCTTC
TRBV29-1	TRBD1	12	few	TRBJ2-1	CSVVGQANEQFF	TGCAGCGTTGTGGGACAGGCTAATGAGCAGTTCTTC
TRBV20-1	NA	12	NA	TRBJ2-7	CSANRDGYEQYF	TGCAGTGCCAACCGGGACGGCTACGAGCAGTACTTC
TRBV7-2	TRBD2	16	NA	TRBJ2-5	CASSPGLAGGVETQYF	TGTGCCAGCAGCCCCGGACTAGCGGGGGGGGTGGAGACCCAGTACTTC
TRBV20-1	NA	15	many	TRBJ2-7	CSARDSGVASNEQYF	TGCAGTGCTAGAGATTCGGGTGTCGCCTCGAACGAGCAGTACTTC
TRBV7-9	TRBD1	19	few	TRBJ1-1	CASSLATWWQGAMNTEAFF	TGTGCCAGCAGCTTAGCGACCTGGTGGCAGGGGGCAATGAACACTGAAGCTTTCTTT
TRBV5-1	NA	11	NA	TRBJ1-1	CASSGNTEAFF	TGCGCCAGCAGTGGGAACACTGAAGCTTTCTTT
TRBV9	NA	16	NA	TRBJ2-3	CASSHSPDRSTDTQYF	TGTGCCAGCAGCCATTCCCCCGACAGGAGCACAGATACGCAGTATTTT
TRBV4-1	NA	12	NA	TRBJ2-3	CASSQPGDTQYF	TGCGCCAGCAGCCAACCGGGAGATACGCAGTATTTT
TRBV25-1	NA	13	few	TRBJ2-7	CASSEYIMHEQYF	TGTGCCAGCAGTGAATATATCATGCACGAGCAGTACTTC
TRBV7-2	TRBD2	14	few	TRBJ2-7	CASRPGGGSYEQYF	TGTGCCAGCAGGCCGGGGGGGGGCAGCTACGAGCAGTACTTC
TRBV7-9	NA	12	few	TRBJ2-3	CASSLEADTQYF	TGTGCCAGCAGCTTGGAGGCAGATACGCAGTATTTT
TRBV6-4	NA	14	NA	TRBJ2-6	CASSDSPGANVLTF	TGTGCCAGCAGTGACAGCCCTGGGGCCAACGTCCTGACTTTC
TRBV3-1	NA	14	NA	TRBJ2-7	CASSQESGPYEQYF	TGTGCCAGCAGCCAAGAATCAGGTCCCTACGAGCAGTACTTC
TRBV6-5	NA	15	few	TRBJ1-4	CASSLAAGPNEKLFF	TGTGCCAGCAGCCTTGCGGCAGGGCCTAATGAAAAACTGTTTTTT
TRBV11-2	NA	14	few	TRBJ2-1	CASSFFPVNNEQFF	TGTGCCAGCAGCTTTTTCCCAGTCAACAATGAGCAGTTCTTC
TRBV20-1	NA	13	NA	TRBJ2-5	CSAREPVIETQYF	TGCAGTGCTAGAGAACCCGTGATAGAGACCCAGTACTTC
TRBV19	NA	14	few	TRBJ2-2	CASRPGHYTGELFF	TGTGCCAGCCGTCCGGGACACTACACCGGGGAGCTGTTTTTT
TRBV2	NA	15	NA	TRBJ1-4	CASSGTLHRVEKLFF	TGTGCCAGCAGTGGGACCCTACACAGGGTTGAAAAACTGTTTTTT
TRBV7-8	NA	15	few	TRBJ1-1	CASSPPGGVNTEAFF	TGTGCCAGCAGCCCCCCAGGTGGGGTAAACACTGAAGCTTTCTTT
TRBV12-3/TRBV12-4	TRBD1	15	many	TRBJ2-7	CASSGRDRARYEQYF	TGTGCCAGCAGTGGCCGGGACAGGGCGAGATACGAGCAGTACTTC
TRBV12-3/TRBV12-4	TRBD1	16	few	TRBJ2-7	CASSSPHGQGEDEQYF	TGTGCCAGCAGCTCGCCCCACGGACAGGGGGAGGACGAGCAGTACTTC
TRBV2	TRBD1	14	NA	TRBJ1-2	CASRGDREDYGYTF	TGTGCCAGCAGAGGGGACAGGGAGGACTATGGCTACACCTTC
TRBV7-2	NA	12	many	TRBJ2-3	CASSPTTDTQYF	TGTGCCAGCAGCCCCACCACAGATACGCAGTATTTT
TRBV7-2	NA	15	few	TRBJ2-1	CASSSSSASYNEQFF	TGTGCCAGCAGCTCCTCTAGCGCGTCCTACAATGAGCAGTTCTTC
TRBV2	NA	14	few	TRBJ2-7	CASRPGPGGVEQYF	TGTGCCAGCAGGCCGGGACCCGGGGGTGTCGAGCAGTACTTC
TRBV5-6	TRBD1	16	NA	TRBJ1-4	CASSPWRQGGNEKLFF	TGTGCCAGCAGCCCATGGAGACAGGGTGGCAATGAAAAACTGTTTTTT
TRBV10-3	TRBD1	15	many	TRBJ1-5	CAISEDRASNQPQHF	TGTGCCATCAGTGAGGACAGGGCTAGCAATCAGCCCCAGCATTTT
TRBV24-1	TRBD1	14	few	TRBJ1-2	CATSDSSGGDGYTF	TGTGCCACCAGTGATTCCTCAGGGGGAGATGGCTACACCTTC
TRBV19	NA	13	NA	TRBJ2-4	CASSGGYKNIQYF	TGTGCCAGTAGTGGGGGATACAAAAACATTCAGTACTTC
TRBV5-1	NA	15	many	TRBJ2-5	CASSLLDSPQETQYF	TGCGCCAGCAGCTTGCTAGACTCTCCGCAAGAGACCCAGTACTTC
TRBV5-1	NA	13	many	TRBJ2-7	CASSSGTPFEQYF	TGCGCCAGCAGCTCCGGGACACCGTTCGAGCAGTACTTC
TRBV4-2	NA	15	many	TRBJ1-6	CASSQALYANSPLHF	TGTGCCAGCAGCCAGGCGTTATACGCTAATTCACCCCTCCACTTT
TRBV6-2/TRBV6-3	NA	11	many	TRBJ2-3	CAGGSTDTQYF	TGTGCCGGGGGAAGCACAGATACGCAGTATTTT
TRBV28	TRBD1	14	many	TRBJ1-5	CASSSGQGGQPQHF	TGTGCCAGCAGTTCGGGACAGGGGGGCCAGCCCCAGCATTTT
TRBV20-1	NA	13	few	TRBJ2-1	CSAGRTSYDEQFF	TGCAGTGCTGGAAGAACTAGCTACGATGAGCAGTTCTTC
TRBV4-2	TRBD1	15	NA	TRBJ2-3	CASSKVGTGERTQYF	TGTGCCAGCAGCAAAGTCGGGACAGGGGAGCGTACGCAGTATTTT
TRBV5-1	NA	14	NA	TRBJ2-7	CASSPRDTIYEQYF	TGCGCCAGCAGCCCCAGGGATACTATCTACGAGCAGTACTTC
TRBV4-3	TRBD2	16	many	TRBJ2-1	CASSQDQPGGPHEQFF	TGCGCCAGCAGCCAAGATCAGCCGGGGGGGCCTCATGAGCAGTTCTTC